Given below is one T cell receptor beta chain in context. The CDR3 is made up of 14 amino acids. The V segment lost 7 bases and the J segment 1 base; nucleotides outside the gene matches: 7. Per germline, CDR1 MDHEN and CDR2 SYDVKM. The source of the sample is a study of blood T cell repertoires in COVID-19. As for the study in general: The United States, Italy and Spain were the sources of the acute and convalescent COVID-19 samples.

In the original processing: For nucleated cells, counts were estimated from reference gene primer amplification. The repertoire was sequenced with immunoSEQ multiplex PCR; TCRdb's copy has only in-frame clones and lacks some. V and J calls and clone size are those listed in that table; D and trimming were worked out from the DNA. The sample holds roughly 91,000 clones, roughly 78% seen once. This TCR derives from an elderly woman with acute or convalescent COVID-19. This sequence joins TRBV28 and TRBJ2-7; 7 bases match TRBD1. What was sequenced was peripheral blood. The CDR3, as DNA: TGTGCCAGCATCCAGACAGGGTCGTCCTACGAGCAGTACTTC. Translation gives CASIQTGSSYEQYF.